Listed below are T cell receptor beta chains from one sample, sequenced in a study of shared clonotypes between healthy human individuals. Generated by immunoSEQ multiplex PCR, the TCRdb table keeps only in-frame clones and is missing some. The table records millions of clones, 95% of them present only once. The material sequenced was naive CD4+ T cells sorted from blood. Receptor source: a man younger than 30 in good health. Both conserved end residues are part of each CDR3. D genes are given only for firm matches. Clone size is given for some rows only: seen once, a few or many times, or a class if the clone is expanded.

clone_size,d_call,j_call,v_call,cdr3_nt,cdr3_aa
once,-,TRBJ2-2,TRBV5-1,TGCGCCAGCAGCTTGCTCGGGGCCGGGGAGCTGTTTTTT,CASSLLGAGELFF
-,TRBD1,TRBJ2-2,TRBV6-1,TGTGCCAGCACCCCAGCCGGGACAGGGGGTAGGCTGTTTTTT,CASTPAGTGGRLFF
-,-,TRBJ1-2,TRBV29-1,TGCAGCGCCGGGACGGAGGCGGGAGGCTACACCTTC,CSAGTEAGGYTF
-,-,TRBJ2-7,TRBV18,TGTGCCAGCACCTCTTCCGTGGGGGGGCCCTACGAGCAGTACTTC,CASTSSVGGPYEQYF
-,TRBD1,TRBJ2-6,TRBV28,TGTGCCAGCCGGGACAGCTCTGGGGCCAACGTCCTGACTTTC,CASRDSSGANVLTF
-,TRBD1,TRBJ2-1,TRBV9,TGTGCCAGCAGCGTAGGAGTAATAACAGGGGTGGACTTCTACAATGAGCAGTTCTTC,CASSVGVITGVDFYNEQFF
-,-,TRBJ2-6,TRBV9,TGTGCCAGCAGCGATAGACAGGCACTCTCTGGGGCCAACGTCCTGACTTTC,CASSDRQALSGANVLTF
-,TRBD1,TRBJ2-7,TRBV5-1,TGCGCCAGCAGCTTGGATCCCCGGGACAGGGGGTTATACGAGCAGTACTTC,CASSLDPRDRGLYEQYF
-,-,TRBJ1-6,TRBV2,TGTGCCAGCAGTGAATCCCCAGGGTGGTCACCCCTCCACTTT,CASSESPGWSPLHF
-,-,TRBJ1-2,TRBV28,TGTGCCAGCAGTTCCCGGGGGGACTATGGCTACACCTTC,CASSSRGDYGYTF
-,-,TRBJ1-6,TRBV7-6,TGTGCCAGCAGCTTAGCCGCGGGGTCACCCCTCCACTTT,CASSLAAGSPLHF
-,TRBD1,TRBJ2-3,TRBV10-1,TGCGCCAGCAGTCACGGGACAGCTGAAGATACGCAGTATTTT,CASSHGTAEDTQYF
-,-,TRBJ2-7,TRBV6-6,TGTGCCAGCGGCGAAGGGGGTATGGACGAGCAGTACTTC,CASGEGGMDEQYF
-,-,TRBJ2-7,TRBV20-1,TGCAGTGCTACCCCATCCTACGAGCAGTACTTC,CSATPSYEQYF
-,-,TRBJ2-3,TRBV6-5,TGTGCCAGCAGTTACTCGGGACGGCTTAGCACAGATACGCAGTATTTT,CASSYSGRLSTDTQYF
-,-,TRBJ2-4,TRBV2,TGTGCCAGCAGTGACGGATTAGCCAAAAACATTCAGTACTTC,CASSDGLAKNIQYF
-,-,TRBJ2-5,TRBV2,TGTGCCAGCAGTGACTATCTGACGGGACAAGAGACCCAGTACTTC,CASSDYLTGQETQYF
-,-,TRBJ1-6,TRBV30,TGTGCCTGGAGTGCCCTTAGGCAGTATAATTCACCCCTCCACTTT,CAWSALRQYNSPLHF
-,-,TRBJ1-5,TRBV28,TGTGCCAGCAGCAGGGGCCCCTATAGCAATCAGCCCCAGCATTTT,CASSRGPYSNQPQHF
-,-,TRBJ2-2,TRBV7-6,TGTGCCAGCAGCTTAGTTTCCCACCGCGTAGGACTACCCTCAGCTGGGGAGCTGTTTTTT,CASSLVSHRVGLPSAGELFF
-,-,TRBJ2-2,TRBV6-5,TGTGCCAGCAGTACCGAGGGGGGGGGCACCGGGGAGCTGTTTTTT,CASSTEGGGTGELFF
-,TRBD2,TRBJ2-2,TRBV10-3,TGTGCCATGGCGGGGGAAAACACCGGGGAGCTGTTTTTT,CAMAGENTGELFF
-,TRBD1,TRBJ2-2,TRBV10-3,TGTGCCATCAGTGAGGGACAGGGAAAAACCGGGGAGCTGTTTTTT,CAISEGQGKTGELFF
-,-,TRBJ1-1,TRBV14,TGTGCCAGCAGCCCGGCCCTGTTAGGCATGAACACTGAAGCTTTCTTT,CASSPALLGMNTEAFF
once,-,TRBJ2-4,TRBV2,TGTGCCAGCAGTTTAGCCAAAAACATTCAGTACTTC,CASSLAKNIQYF
-,-,TRBJ1-2,TRBV4-1,TGCGCCAGCAGCCAAGATTCGGGGTACTATGGCTACACCTTC,CASSQDSGYYGYTF
-,-,TRBJ1-2,TRBV28,TGTGCCAGCAGCCCCAGTCCTCCGGCCTACACCTTC,CASSPSPPAYTF
-,-,TRBJ1-3,TRBV10-3,TGTGCCATCACCCAACAGGTTGGGGACACCATATATTTT,CAITQQVGDTIYF
-,-,TRBJ2-3,TRBV4-3,TGCGCCAGCAGCCGCTTCAGCGAGTTCACAGATACGCAGTATTTT,CASSRFSEFTDTQYF
-,-,TRBJ1-5,TRBV7-8,TGTGCCAGCAGAGGGGGGCCCAACTTAAGCAATCAGCCCCAGCATTTT,CASRGGPNLSNQPQHF
once,TRBD2,TRBJ2-7,TRBV5-6,TGTGCCAGCAGCTTGGAGGCTAGCGGAAACTCCTACGAGCAGTACTTC,CASSLEASGNSYEQYF
-,-,TRBJ2-3,TRBV18,TGTGCCAGCTCACCCCCGTCGGTAGATACGCAGTATTTT,CASSPPSVDTQYF
once,TRBD1,TRBJ2-6,TRBV6-1,TGTGCCAGCAGGGACAGGGCTCGGGCCAACGTCCTGACTTTC,CASRDRARANVLTF
-,-,TRBJ1-3,TRBV10-3,TGTGCCATCAGCCGGGAGCAGACCATATATTTT,CAISREQTIYF
-,TRBD1,TRBJ2-7,TRBV10-3,TGTGCCATCAGTGGCGGGACAGGGGCCTACGAGCAGTACTTC,CAISGGTGAYEQYF
-,TRBD1,TRBJ2-7,TRBV7-6,TGTGCCAGCAGCCTAGGACAGGGAACCGAGCAGTACTTC,CASSLGQGTEQYF
-,-,TRBJ2-7,TRBV6-1,TGTGCCAGCAGTGGGCAGGGGCGCGAGCAGTACTTC,CASSGQGREQYF
-,-,TRBJ2-7,TRBV2,TGTGCCAGCAGTGCCCAGGACTCCTACGAGCAGTACTTC,CASSAQDSYEQYF
-,-,TRBJ2-7,TRBV5-1,TGCGCCAGCAGCACCGGGGGGCAATCCTACGAGCAGTACTTC,CASSTGGQSYEQYF
-,-,TRBJ2-7,TRBV7-9,TGTGCCAGCAGCTTTAAAGGTTTAGTTTACGAGCAGTACTTC,CASSFKGLVYEQYF
-,-,TRBJ2-1,TRBV9,TGTGCCAGCAGCGCCGGTTGGGGGGTTACCTACAATGAGCAGTTCTTC,CASSAGWGVTYNEQFF
-,TRBD2,TRBJ2-7,TRBV10-3,TGTGCCATCGGGGGGGGTCGTTCCTACGAGCAGTACTTC,CAIGGGRSYEQYF
-,-,TRBJ2-7,TRBV6-1,TGTGCCAGCAGTGGAGCCTGGGGGTCCTACGAGCAGTACTTC,CASSGAWGSYEQYF
once,TRBD2,TRBJ2-5,TRBV10-3,TGTGCCATCAGTGAGGGACTAGCAGGGACCCAGTACTTC,CAISEGLAGTQYF
-,-,TRBJ2-5,TRBV10-3,TGTGCCATCAGTGACAGGGTGGTTGGAGAGACCCAGTACTTC,CAISDRVVGETQYF